This TCR beta chain was recovered during a study of response to subunit inactivated influenza vaccine. The study, taken as a whole, reports: Each seasonal influenza vaccination, the authors suggested, recruits few new T cells.

This clonotype was detected many times. What it binds is not known. From germline, CDR1 is LGHNA and CDR2 YSLEER. The CDR3 is made up of 18 amino acids. V lost 0 bases and J lost 4, with 21 bases in between. TCRdb passed the RT-PCR reads through MiXCR, listing each CDR3 protein once. The data show around 570,000 distinct CDR3 sequences, under 9% seen once. The receptor was derived from a man between 50 and 69 years old who received an inactivated influenza vaccine. The chain links TRBV4-3 to TRBJ1-2, with D possibly TRBD1 on 5 matching bases. The sample consisted of PBMCs from blood, taken around 2 years after vaccination. CDR3 residues: CASSQEGSGSGSTYGYTF. The CDR3 bases are TGCGCCAGCAGCCAAGAAGGTAGTGGCTCAGGGAGTACCTATGGCTACACCTTC.